The T cell receptor (beta chain) under discussion was sequenced for a study of T cell changes during pregnancy in multiple sclerosis. Using immunoSEQ multiplex PCR, the repertoire was profiled, and TCRdb retains in-frame clones only, with some absent. The profile shows tens of thousands of clones, 86% of them singletons. Per the germline V gene, CDR1 is KGHSY and CDR2 is FQNENV. V was clipped by 2 bases and J by 5 bases, with 10 bases between them. The CDR3 totals 14 residues. The chain carries TRBV16 and TRBJ1-5, with no clear D. This receptor was obtained from a female donor in good health, enrolled as a control in a pregnancy study. The sequenced sample was CD8+ T cells from peripheral blood mononuclear cells, obtained in the first trimester of pregnancy. DNA of the CDR3: TGTGCCAGCAGCCAACGAGATTACTATCAGCCCCAGCATTTT. Its protein product is CASSQRDYYQPQHF.